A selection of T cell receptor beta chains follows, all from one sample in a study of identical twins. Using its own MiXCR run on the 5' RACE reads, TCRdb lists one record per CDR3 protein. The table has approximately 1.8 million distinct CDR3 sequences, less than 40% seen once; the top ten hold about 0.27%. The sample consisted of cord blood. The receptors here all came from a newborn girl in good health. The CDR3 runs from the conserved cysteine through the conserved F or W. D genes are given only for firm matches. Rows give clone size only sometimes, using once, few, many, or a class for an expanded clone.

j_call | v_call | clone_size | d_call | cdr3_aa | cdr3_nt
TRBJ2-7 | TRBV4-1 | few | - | CASSQEGIAYEQYF | TGCGCCAGCAGCCAAGAAGGAATAGCCTACGAGCAGTACTTC
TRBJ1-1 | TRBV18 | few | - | CASSLQWGLPMGTEAFF | TGTGCCAGCTCACTACAGTGGGGACTCCCTATGGGCACTGAAGCTTTCTTT
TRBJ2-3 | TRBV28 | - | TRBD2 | CASSLYFGGLAGERGTDTQYF | TGTGCCAGCAGTTTGTACTTTGGTGGGCTAGCGGGAGAGCGGGGGACAGATACGCAGTATTTT
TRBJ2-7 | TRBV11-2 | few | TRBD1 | CASSFRRDRGMYEQYF | TGTGCCAGCAGCTTCCGCCGGGACAGGGGGATGTACGAGCAGTACTTC
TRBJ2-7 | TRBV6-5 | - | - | CASSSTGQSFFYPYEQYF | TGTGCCAGCAGTTCTACAGGACAGTCCTTCTTCTACCCCTACGAGCAGTACTTC
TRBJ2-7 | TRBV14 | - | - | CASSQVPGGLGEQCF | TGTGCCAGCAGCCAAGTCCCGGGCGGTCTCGGCGAGCAGTGCTTC
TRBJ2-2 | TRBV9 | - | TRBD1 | CASTRTGETGELFF | TGTGCCAGCACTCGAACAGGGGAAACCGGGGAGCTGTTTTTT
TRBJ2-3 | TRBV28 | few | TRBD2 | CASSLFRTSGIRDTQYF | TGTGCCAGCAGTTTATTTAGGACTAGCGGGATTCGGGATACGCAGTATTTT
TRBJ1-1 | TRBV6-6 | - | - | CASRPIQDRWNTEAFF | TGTGCCAGCAGGCCCATCCAGGACAGATGGAACACTGAAGCTTTCTTT
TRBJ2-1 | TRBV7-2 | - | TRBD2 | CASSLAMREGPYNEQFF | TGTGCCAGCAGCTTAGCGATGCGGGAGGGCCCTTACAATGAGCAGTTCTTC
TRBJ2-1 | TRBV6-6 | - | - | CASCRGGNNEQFF | TGTGCCAGCTGCCGAGGGGGAAACAATGAGCAGTTCTTC
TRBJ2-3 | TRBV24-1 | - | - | CATSDLGGFHTDTQYF | TGTGCCACCAGTGATTTGGGCGGTTTCCACACAGATACGCAGTATTTT
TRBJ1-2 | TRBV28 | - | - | CASSLTGGYNYVYTF | TGTGCCAGCAGCCTTACTGGGGGGTATAACTATGTCTACACCTTC
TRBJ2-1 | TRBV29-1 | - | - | CGVDGGREQFF | TGCGGCGTTGATGGGGGGAGGGAGCAGTTCTTC
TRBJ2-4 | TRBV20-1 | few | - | CSARKATAKNIQYF | TGCAGTGCTAGGAAGGCGACAGCCAAAAACATTCAGTACTTC
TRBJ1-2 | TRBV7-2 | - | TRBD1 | CASSLSRQGAYGYTF | TGTGCCAGCAGCTTGAGTCGTCAGGGGGCGTATGGCTACACCTTC
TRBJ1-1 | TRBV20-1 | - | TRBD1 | CSAGQGATEAFF | TGCAGTGCCGGACAGGGGGCGACTGAAGCTTTCTTT
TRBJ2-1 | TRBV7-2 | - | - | CASSLARGGGRNEQFF | TGTGCCAGCAGCTTAGCGCGTGGGGGCGGACGCAATGAGCAGTTCTTC
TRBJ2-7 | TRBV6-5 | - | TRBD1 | CASSFSGQVYEQYF | TGTGCCAGCAGTTTTTCGGGACAGGTCTACGAGCAGTACTTC
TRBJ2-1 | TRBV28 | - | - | CASSRRRLYNEQFF | TGTGCCAGCAGCCGCAGGAGACTCTACAATGAGCAGTTCTTC
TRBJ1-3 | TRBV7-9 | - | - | CASRYSGNTIYF | TGTGCCAGCAGATACTCTGGAAACACCATATATTTT
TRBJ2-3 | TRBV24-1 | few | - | CATSAAGGTDTQYF | TGTGCCACCAGTGCGGCAGGAGGCACAGATACGCAGTATTTT
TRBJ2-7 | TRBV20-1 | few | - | CSAGVGNYEQYF | TGCAGTGCTGGTGTGGGGAACTACGAGCAGTACTTC
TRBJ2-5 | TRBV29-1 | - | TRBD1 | CSVEQGARETQYF | TGCAGCGTTGAACAGGGGGCCCGGGAGACCCAGTACTTC
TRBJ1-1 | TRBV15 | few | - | CATSRDLTGTEAFF | TGTGCCACCAGCAGAGATCTGACGGGGACTGAAGCTTTCTTT
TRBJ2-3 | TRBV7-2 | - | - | CASSPGADTDTQYF | TGTGCCAGCAGCCCTGGGGCGGACACAGATACGCAGTATTTT
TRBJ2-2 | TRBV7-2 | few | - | CASSFYLPEAGELFF | TGTGCCAGCAGCTTCTACCTCCCGGAGGCCGGGGAGCTGTTTTTT
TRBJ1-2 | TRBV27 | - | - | CASSPPGQLRLGGYTF | TGTGCCAGCAGTCCCCCGGGGCAGCTTCGGTTGGGAGGCTACACCTTC
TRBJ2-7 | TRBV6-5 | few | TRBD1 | CASTTGGEQYF | TGTGCCAGCACCACAGGGGGCGAGCAGTACTTC
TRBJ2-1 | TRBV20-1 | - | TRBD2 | CSALRGLAGYNEQFF | TGCAGTGCTCTAAGAGGACTAGCGGGATACAATGAGCAGTTCTTC
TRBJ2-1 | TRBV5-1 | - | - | CAGSPWGGHVSYNEQFF | TGCGCCGGCAGCCCGTGGGGTGGCCATGTCTCCTACAATGAGCAGTTCTTC
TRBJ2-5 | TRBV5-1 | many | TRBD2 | CASSLASGEIQETQYF | TGCGCCAGCAGCTTAGCTAGCGGGGAGATCCAAGAGACCCAGTACTTC
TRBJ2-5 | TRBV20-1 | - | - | CSASVGGETQYF | TGCAGTGCTAGTGTGGGGGGAGAGACCCAGTACTTC
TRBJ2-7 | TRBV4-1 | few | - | CASSQAISSYEQYF | TGCGCCAGCAGCCAAGCTATTTCCTCCTACGAGCAGTACTTC
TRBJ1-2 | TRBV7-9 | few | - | CASSLGQFSTF | TGTGCCAGCAGCTTAGGCCAGTTTTCCACCTTC